Listed below are T cell receptor beta chains from one sample, sequenced in a study of blood T cell repertoires in COVID-19. Method: immunoSEQ multiplex PCR; TCRdb's copy keeps in-frame clones and lacks some. Among tens of thousands of clones listed, 80% to 95% were seen once. Sequenced material: peripheral blood. Every receptor here comes from a man in his 60s with acute or convalescent COVID-19. The CDR3 runs from the conserved cysteine through the conserved F or W. The D gene is left open where the match is weak. The size of a clone is reported for some rows only, either as once, few or many, or as a class for expanded clones.

D gene	clone size	V gene	J gene	CDR3 protein	CDR3 DNA
NA	NA	TRBV4-2	TRBJ2-1	CASSVASYNEQFF	TGTGCCAGCAGCGTGGCCTCCTACAATGAGCAGTTCTTC
TRBD1	NA	TRBV11-2	TRBJ2-7	CASSRAGTDTYEQYF	TGTGCCAGCAGCCGAGCCGGGACAGACACCTACGAGCAGTACTTC
NA	NA	TRBV29-1	TRBJ1-2	CSVRDNGYTF	TGCAGCGTCCGTGACAATGGCTACACCTTC
NA	NA	TRBV28	TRBJ1-2	CASSSTGMAGYTF	TGTGCCAGCAGTTCGACGGGGATGGCGGGCTACACCTTC
TRBD1	NA	TRBV4-3	TRBJ1-1	CASSPDRATEAFF	TGCGCCAGCAGCCCGGACAGGGCCACTGAAGCTTTCTTT
NA	NA	TRBV4-2	TRBJ1-1	CASSQEGSVNTEAFF	TGTGCCAGCAGCCAAGAGGGGAGTGTGAACACTGAAGCTTTCTTT
NA	NA	TRBV28	TRBJ1-1	CASRVSLGGARAFF	TGTGCCAGCAGGGTCAGCCTGGGCGGGGCAAGGGCTTTCTTT
TRBD1	once	TRBV11-2	TRBJ1-4	CASSQTDRVEKLFF	TGTGCCAGCAGTCAAACCGACAGGGTTGAAAAACTGTTTTTT
NA	NA	TRBV5-1	TRBJ2-6	CASRDGSSGANVLTF	TGCGCCAGCAGGGACGGGAGCTCTGGGGCCAACGTCCTGACTTTC
TRBD2	NA	TRBV19	TRBJ2-1	CASSGTSVNEQFF	TGTGCCAGTAGCGGGACTAGCGTTAATGAGCAGTTCTTC
NA	NA	TRBV5-5	TRBJ1-2	CASSRTDVYGYTF	TGTGCCAGCAGCCGGACAGACGTATATGGCTACACCTTC
TRBD1	few	TRBV6-2/TRBV6-3	TRBJ1-1	CASSYSGQGGANTEAFF	TGTGCCAGCAGTTACTCAGGACAGGGTGGAGCGAACACTGAAGCTTTCTTT
TRBD1	few	TRBV11-2	TRBJ1-4	CASSSLVGTGTGKLFF	TGTGCCAGCAGCTCCTTAGTGGGGACAGGGACGGGAAAACTGTTTTTT
NA	NA	TRBV10-3	TRBJ2-3	CATIDDRIYTDTQYF	TGTGCCACAATAGACGACAGGATTTACACAGATACGCAGTATTTT
TRBD2	NA	TRBV7-2	TRBJ2-5	CASSLGGLAGQETQYF	TGTGCCAGCAGCTTGGGGGGACTAGCGGGGCAAGAGACCCAGTACTTC
NA	NA	TRBV10-1	TRBJ2-2	CASSGRVWTGELFF	TGCGCCAGCAGTGGTCGGGTTTGGACCGGGGAGCTGTTTTTT